Given below is one T cell receptor (beta chain) in context. Under the authors' procedure: Reference gene primer amplification gave nucleated cell count estimates. Generated by immunoSEQ multiplex PCR, the TCRdb table keeps only in-frame clones and is missing some. That table furnishes V, J and clone size, whereas the DNA furnished D and trimming. Here the sample spans some 240,000 clones, roughly 88% being singletons. With 0 bases clipped from V and 4 bases from J, the junction kept 1 base outside the gene matches. The CDR3 consists of 14 residues. Germline CDR1 and CDR2: SGDLS and YYNGEE. The sample belongs to a study of blood T cell repertoires in COVID-19. As for the study in general: The samples span acute and convalescent COVID-19 from the United States, Italy and Spain. From T cells, B-cell-depleted T cells, or PBMCs came the material, which was cDNA or gDNA.

This receptor was taken from a woman between 65 and 79 years old with COVID-19, enrolled during active disease. This chain joins TRBV9 and TRBJ1-5; TRBD1 agrees at 7 bases. Sequenced sample: peripheral blood. The CDR3 bases are TGTGCCAGCAGCGTAGGGGACAGTAATCAGCCCCAGCATTTT. Translating it yields CASSVGDSNQPQHF.